One and the same sample provided the 7 T cell receptor beta chains below, sequenced in a study of post-analysis software for immune sequencing data (dated by TCRdb to 2013 to 2016). The research as a whole found: Significantly higher frequencies in patients than in controls were found for roughly 5 TRBV segments, including TRBV5-6, TRBV5-1 and TRBV20-1.

The antigens of these receptors remain unknown. The method was PCR. The sequencer was an Illumina HiSeq 2500. Unique molecular identifiers were incorporated into TCR beta cDNA libraries to reduce PCR and sequencing biases. TCRdb cleaned the public reads at Q25 with fastp, built clones with MiXCR and kept in-frame beta chains. When rows share a CDR3 protein, they turn into one entry using the most common DNA and genes. The sample data list around 700,000 distinct CDR3 sequences, and roughly three fifths of these were observed just once. The top ten hold 10% to 12% of the sample. Material: blood. These receptors all come from a girl aged 2 to 9 with multiple sclerosis.

With respect to this clonotype: One end of the junction fails to match germline, which may point to a read error. The chain recombines TRBV2 with TRBJ2-1; 10 positions match TRBD2. The CDR3 is 17 residues long. Looked up from germline, CDR1 is SNHLY and CDR2 is FYNNEI. The CDR3, as DNA: TGTGCCAGCAGCGAAGATCCTAGCGGGAGTCCCTACAATGAGCAGTTCTTC. It yields the protein CASSEDPSGSPYNEQFF.

The genes are TRBV6-2 or TRBV6-3 and TRBJ2-4; 11 bases are shared with TRBD1. CDR1 and CDR2 (germline): MNHEY, SVGEGT. The CDR3 runs 19 residues. With 7 bases clipped from V and 0 bases from J, the junction kept 14 bases outside the gene matches. The CDR3 sequence is CASTRFGPDRGLAKNIQYF. The CDR3 DNA sequence: TGTGCCAGCACCCGGTTTGGCCCGGACAGGGGGCTAGCCAAAAACATTCAGTACTTC.

In its sample, this clonotype was seen a few times. The rearrangement uses TRBV7-2 and TRBJ2-3, with D tentatively TRBD2 (6 bases). V lost 1 base to trimming and J lost 2 bases, with 13 bases between them. This CDR3 has 16 amino acids. Per germline, CDR1 SGHTA and CDR2 FQGNSA. CDR3 region: CASSLGAAGNTDTQYF. In nucleotides, the CDR3 is TGTGCCAGCAGCTTAGGAGCCGCGGGAAACACAGATACGCAGTATTTT.

The chain recombines TRBV5-6 with TRBJ2-7; 9 bases agree with TRBD1. CDR3 length equals 15 residues. Germline CDR1 SGHDT, CDR2 YYEEEE. J was trimmed by 4 bases and V by 3 bases; bases with no gene match: 8. CDR3 bases: TGTGCCAGCAGCTACCGGGACAGGGATACGTACGAGCAGTACTTC. Amino acid sequence: CASSYRDRDTYEQYF.

The chain combines TRBV29-1 with TRBJ2-1, with D possibly matching TRBD2 (5 bases). Trimming took off 7 bases at V and 1 base at J, with 14 bases between the two ends. The CDR3 sequence is 14 residues long. Germline lookup yields CDR1 SQVTM and CDR2 ANQGSEA. The CDR3 loop reads CSASRGISYNEQFF. The CDR3 DNA follows: TGCAGCGCCTCCCGGGGAATATCCTACAATGAGCAGTTCTTC.

There are a few counts of this clonotype. The chain links TRBV12-3 or TRBV12-4 to TRBJ1-5; 9 nucleotides match TRBD1. The CDR3 covers 17 residues. Losses at the gene ends were 5 bases for V and 5 bases for J; bases not matched to a gene: 13. This CDR3 is CASSTQPGQGADQPQHF. In DNA form, the CDR3 reads TGTGCCAGCAGTACTCAACCGGGACAGGGTGCGGATCAGCCCCAGCATTTT.

V and J are TRBV29-1 and TRBJ2-3, with 13 bases identical to TRBD2. Germline-derived CDR1 and CDR2 are SQVTM and ANQGSEA. CDR3 length equals 16 residues. V lost 5 bases to trimming and J lost 4 bases; unmatched junction nucleotides: 9. CDR3 amino acids: CSVRTSGRALPDTQYF. CDR3 nucleotide sequence: TGCAGCGTTAGAACTAGCGGGAGGGCCCTCCCAGATACGCAGTATTTT.